The 26 T cell receptor beta chains in this list originate from one sample, sequenced in a study of Tregs in tolerant kidney transplant recipients. Mixed chimerism was transient after nonmyeloablative marrow transplants from related graft donors. Using immunoSEQ multiplex PCR, the repertoire was profiled, and TCRdb retains in-frame clones only, with some absent. The sample has about 81,000 clones; more than 85% are singletons. The sample here was CD4+ T cells from blood (PBMCs), taken 24 months after the transplant. Receptors originate from a human patient who received a combined kidney and bone marrow transplant. Some T cells may trace back to the graft donor.

The V call is TRBV19, the J call TRBJ2-7; possible D gene TRBD1, 6 bases. V gave up 2 bases and J gave up 1 base, with 12 bases separating them. This CDR3 region has 15 residues. The germline V gene has CDR1 LNHDA and CDR2 SQIVND (reference sequence). This CDR3 is CASSITGHPSYEQYF. The CDR3 coding sequence is TGTGCCAGTAGTATAACGGGACACCCATCCTACGAGCAGTACTTC.

The chain combines TRBV10-3 with TRBJ1-3; D not resolved. This CDR3 is 14 amino acids long. Germline CDR1 and CDR2: ENHRY and SYGVKD. V lost 5 bases to trimming and J lost 0 bases, with 8 bases between them. The CDR3 loop is CAISLDISGNTIYF. The CDR3 nucleotides are TGTGCCATCAGTTTAGACATCTCTGGAAACACCATATATTTT.

The rearrangement joins TRBV7-2 to TRBJ2-7; 7 bases line up with TRBD1. The V gene's germline CDR1 is SGHTA and CDR2 FQGNSA. The CDR3 covers 16 residues. J was trimmed by 0 bases and V by 2 bases; bases with no gene match: 7. DNA of the CDR3: TGTGCCAGCAGCTTATCTGCGACAGGGCGCTCCTACGAGCAGTACTTC. Its protein product is CASSLSATGRSYEQYF. Together with reference TRBV7-2 and TRBJ2-7, the CDR3 gives the full variable domain: GAGVSQSPSNKVTEKGKDVELRCDPISGHTALYWYRQSLGQGLEFLIYFQGNSAPDKSGLPSDRFSAERTGGSVSTLTIQRTQQEDSAVYLCASSLSATGRSYEQYFGPGTRLTVT.

This clone is a singleton in its sample. CDR3 sequence (DNA): TGTGCCAGCAGCTTAACGGGAGGGGCAATCTCCTACAATGAGCAGTTCTTC. Translated, it gives CASSLTGGAISYNEQFF. The chain uses TRBV7-3 and TRBJ2-1; TRBD2 aligns across 7 bases. The CDR3 is 17 amino acids. J was trimmed by 0 bases and V by 0 bases; bases with no gene match: 5. CDR1 and CDR2 (germline): SGHTA, FQGTGA.

The gene calls are TRBV7-9 and TRBJ2-1; a weak D match, TRBD2 (7 bases). V lost 1 base, J lost 4 bases, and 14 bases lay in between. CDR1 SEHNR and CDR2 FQNEAQ come from the germline V gene (reference sequence). The CDR3 consists of 16 residues. The CDR3 DNA sequence: TGTGCCAGCAGCTTAGGGGTGGGGGGGCCTTACAATGAGCAGTTCTTC. Protein sequence: CASSLGVGGPYNEQFF.

This chain connects TRBV4-1 to TRBJ2-5; D not certain. V was trimmed by 2 bases and J by 4 bases, leaving 8 bases between them. CDR3 size: 13 residues. CDR1 MGHRA and CDR2 YSYEKL come from the germline V gene. The CDR3 here is CASSQFPGETQYF. CDR3 bases: TGCGCCAGCAGCCAATTCCCGGGAGAGACCCAGTACTTC.

This clone has just a few counts. The rearrangement uses TRBV10-3 and TRBJ2-6; 7 nucleotides agree with TRBD2. The trim removed 6 bases at V and 0 bases at J, leaving 8 bases unmatched. Looked up from germline, CDR1 is ENHRY and CDR2 is SYGVKD. This CDR3 comprises 17 residues. In nucleotides, the CDR3 is TGTGCCATCAGAGAGACGGGGGGAGTCTCTGGGGCCAACGTCCTGACTTTC. It specifies CAIRETGGVSGANVLTF.

This chain links TRBV28 with TRBJ1-1, with D perhaps matching TRBD1 (5 bases). The length of the CDR3 is 16 residues. With 6 bases removed from V and 1 base from J, the gap between germline ends came to 18 bases. Germline-derived CDR1 and CDR2 are MDHEN and SYDVKM. The CDR3 nucleotides are TGTGCCAGCAGGTCCATACCCGGCGGGGGGAACACTGAAGCTTTCTTT. It is translated as CASRSIPGGGNTEAFF.

The chain employs TRBV2 and TRBJ2-1, with TRBD1 matching over 9 bases. Unmatched junction bases numbered 7, after V lost 6 bases and J lost 7 bases. CDR3 length equals 14 residues. CDR1 and CDR2 from the germline V gene are SNHLY and FYNNEI. CDR3 in DNA: TGTGCCAGCAGGACCGGGACAGGGTGGAATGAGCAGTTCTTC. Its protein product is CASRTGTGWNEQFF.

The chain couples TRBV7-9 to TRBJ2-7, with D tentatively TRBD1 (6 bases). Germline CDR1 is SEHNR and CDR2 is FQNEAQ (reference sequence). CDR3 size: 14 residues. The V and J ends lost 5 bases and 3 bases respectively, with 14 bases between them. The CDR3 coding sequence is TGTGCCAGCAGCCCTAGGGGGAGCGTCTACGAGCAGTACTTC. Translating gives CASSPRGSVYEQYF. Supplemented by reference TRBV7-9 and TRBJ2-7, the full variable domain reads DTGVSQNPRHKITKRGQNVTFRCDPISEHNRLYWYRQTLGQGPEFLTYFQNEAQLEKSRLLSDRFSAERPKGSFSTLEIQRTEQGDSAMYLCASSPRGSVYEQYFGPGTRLTVT.

The chain combines TRBV27 with TRBJ1-3, with D perhaps TRBD1 (5 bases). Trimming cost V 3 bases and J 1 base, with 10 bases left between them. CDR1 and CDR2 (germline): MNHEY, SMNVEV (reference sequence). The CDR3 sequence is 15 residues long. As DNA, the CDR3 is TGTGCCAGCAGTTTCGATAAGGGGTCTGGAAACACCATATATTTT. This sequence encodes CASSFDKGSGNTIYF.

The V gene is TRBV6-4, the J gene TRBJ1-6; D gene ambiguous. CDR1 is MRHNA, CDR2 SNTAGT, per germline. V was cut by 10 bases and J by 6 bases, with 16 bases left in between. The CDR3 contains 14 residues. CDR3 region: CANRHGSTNSPLHF. The CDR3 DNA reads TGTGCCAACCGTCACGGGTCCACTAATTCACCCCTCCACTTT.

The count of this clone is one. This chain uses TRBV4-3 with TRBJ2-1; tentatively, D is TRBD1 (6 bases). V was cut by 0 bases and J by 4 bases, with 16 bases left in between. Per the germline V gene, CDR1 is LGHNA and CDR2 is YSLEER. The CDR3 totals 17 residues. CDR3 DNA: TGCGCCAGCAGCCAAGATTTGGGGGCAGGACAGTACAATGAGCAGTTCTTC. Translated, it gives CASSQDLGAGQYNEQFF.

This chain uses TRBV4-2 with TRBJ2-1; 10 bases are shared with TRBD1. With V trimmed by 0 bases and J by 2 bases, 7 bases remained unmatched. The germline gives CDR1 LGHNA, CDR2 YNFKEQ. The CDR3 consists of 18 residues. The CDR3 region has the DNA TGTGCCAGCAGCCAAGAGACAGGGGGCTGGTATCCCTACAATGAGCAGTTCTTC. This gives the protein CASSQETGGWYPYNEQFF.

The J gene is TRBJ2-3, the V gene TRBV7-2; D is perhaps TRBD2 (5 bases). Germline lookup yields CDR1 SGHTA and CDR2 FQGNSA. Trimming removed 5 bases from V and 6 bases from J, with 18 bases in between. This CDR3 is 15 amino acids long. CDR3 sequence reads: CASSPTILRRDTQYF. CDR3 DNA sequence: TGTGCCAGCAGCCCAACAATCCTCAGGAGGGATACGCAGTATTTT.

This clone was recorded once. The chain carries TRBV11-1 and TRBJ2-5, with unresolved D. Trimming took off 4 bases at V and 11 bases at J, with 11 bases between the two ends. This CDR3 region has 11 residues. Germline values: CDR1 SGHAT, CDR2 FQDESV (reference sequence). The CDR3 region has the DNA TGTGCCAGCAGCTCCAATTTGGAGCAGTACTTC. Amino acid sequence: CASSSNLEQYF.

This chain uses TRBV7-2 with TRBJ2-5; 14 bases are a match to TRBD2. In germline, CDR1 is SGHTA, CDR2 FQGNSA. This CDR3 spans 16 amino acids. V shed 5 bases and J 5 bases; nucleotides not matched to a gene: 7. The CDR3 bases are TGTGCCAGCAGCCCCCCTGGACTAGCGGGAGGCGAGACCCAGTACTTC. It codes for CASSPPGLAGGETQYF. The variable domain in full, with the rest retrieved from reference TRBV7-2 and TRBJ2-5, is GAGVSQSPSNKVTEKGKDVELRCDPISGHTALYWYRQSLGQGLEFLIYFQGNSAPDKSGLPSDRFSAERTGGSVSTLTIQRTQQEDSAVYLCASSPPGLAGGETQYFGPGTRLLVL.

The gene calls are TRBV18 and TRBJ2-7; weak D call: TRBD2 (6 bases). The V end lost 3 bases, the J end lost 5 bases, and 11 bases lay between the germline ends. The CDR3 loop spans 13 amino acids. Germline V gene sequence: CDR1 KGHSH, CDR2 LQKENI. CDR3: CASSPRQRDEQYF. The CDR3 DNA reads as TGTGCCAGCTCACCTAGACAGCGGGACGAGCAGTACTTC.

The J gene is TRBJ1-3, the V gene TRBV7-8; TRBD1 matches at 9 bases. Losses at the gene ends were 4 bases for V and 4 bases for J; bases not matched to a gene: 2. The length of the CDR3 is 14 residues. CDR1 is SGHVS and CDR2 is FQNEAQ in the germline V gene. The CDR3 coding sequence is TGTGCCAGCAGCTCCGGACAGGGGGGAAACACCATATATTTT. It is translated as CASSSGQGGNTIYF.

V is TRBV20-1 and J is TRBJ1-2; D gene unclear. The germline CDR1 and CDR2 sequences are DFQATT and SNEGSKA (reference sequence). The V and J ends lost 5 bases and 0 bases respectively, with 4 bases between them. There are 11 residues in the CDR3. CDR3 region: CSASTNYGYTF. The CDR3 DNA reads TGCAGTGCTTCAACTAACTATGGCTACACCTTC.

V and J are TRBV19 and TRBJ2-5; 7 bases agree with TRBD1. This CDR3 comprises 15 residues. CDR1 is LNHDA, CDR2 SQIVND, per germline (reference sequence). V lost 3 bases to trimming and J lost 5 bases; unmatched junction nucleotides: 9. Here the CDR3 reads CASSIGAGGGETQYF. CDR3 bases: TGTGCCAGTAGTATTGGGGCAGGGGGTGGGGAGACCCAGTACTTC. The full variable domain, rest sourced from reference TRBV19 and TRBJ2-5, is DGGITQSPKYLFRKEGQNVTLSCEQNLNHDAMYWYRQDPGQGLRLIYYSQIVNDFQKGDIAEGYSVSREKKESFPLTVTSAQKNPTAFYLCASSIGAGGGETQYFGPGTRLLVL.

On this clone itself: The junction and the germline gene differ at one end; a read error may be behind it. This chain uses TRBV5-1 with TRBJ1-6; D ambiguous. CDR3 length: 12 residues. Germline V gene sequence: CDR1 SGHRS, CDR2 YFSETQ. The CDR3 sequence: CASSYGNSPLHF. The CDR3 DNA is TGCGCCAGCAGCTATGGCAATTCCCCCCTCCACTTT.

CDR3 sequence (DNA): TGTGCCTGGAGGGAGCAGGGGGCGCGGGAGACCCAGTACTTC. Encoded protein: CAWREQGARETQYF. The chain couples TRBV30 to TRBJ2-5, with 8 bases that match TRBD1. Losses at the gene ends were 3 bases for V and 5 bases for J; bases not matched to a gene: 8. This CDR3 has 14 residues. Germline V gives CDR1 GTSNPN, CDR2 SVGIG (reference sequence).

This clone was detected only once. The rearrangement uses TRBV7-9 and TRBJ2-1; 10 nucleotides line up with TRBD2. CDR3 length equals 15 residues. V was pared by 0 bases and J by 8 bases, with 4 bases of the junction left unmatched. The germline gives CDR1 SEHNR, CDR2 FQNEAQ (reference sequence). Written as DNA, the CDR3 is TGTGCCAGCAGCTTAGCTTCTAGCGGGAGTCATGAGCAGTTCTTC. This translates into CASSLASSGSHEQFF.

The V call is TRBV19, the J call TRBJ2-2; TRBD2 aligns across 16 bases. CDR1 is LNHDA and CDR2 is SQIVND in the germline V gene (reference sequence). This CDR3 is built from 20 residues. With 2 bases clipped from V and 3 bases from J, the junction kept 9 bases outside the gene matches. In DNA form, the CDR3 reads TGTGCCAGTAGTATAACCGGGACTAGCGGGAGGGCGGCCCACACCGGGGAGCTGTTTTTT. As protein: CASSITGTSGRAAHTGELFF.

The chain is built from TRBV20-1 and TRBJ2-7; TRBD2 aligns across 9 bases. V lost 7 bases and J lost 6; bases outside the gene matches: 1. This CDR3 spans 10 amino acids. Germline CDR1 is DFQATT and CDR2 is SNEGSKA (reference sequence). The CDR3 DNA reads TGCAGTGTAGCGGGGGTCGAGCAGTACTTC. Residues: CSVAGVEQYF.